Listed here are 2 T cell receptor beta chains from one sample, sequenced in a study of blood T cells in healthy people across ages. Together with a sample-barcoded 5' primer, a J-beta primer mix was included in a second PCR lasting about 6 to 11 cycles. TCRdb reprocessed the 5' RACE reads via MiXCR and lists one record per CDR3 protein. The sample carries hundreds of thousands of distinct CDR3 sequences, about 30% recorded once. Sequenced: blood. These receptors were obtained from a woman of 80 years or more in good health.

This clonotype was observed many times. This chain connects TRBV12-3 or TRBV12-4 to TRBJ1-1; D possibly corresponds to TRBD1 (5 bases). The CDR3 spans 16 residues. V gave up 2 bases and J gave up 0 bases, with 13 bases separating them. CDR3 sequence: CASSLWGGGLNTEAFF. The DNA of the CDR3 is TGTGCCAGCAGTTTATGGGGGGGGGGTTTGAACACTGAAGCTTTCTTT.

In this sample, this clonotype turned up many times. This chain links TRBV29-1 with TRBJ2-7, with D unresolved. The germline V and J ends were trimmed by 3 bases and 4 bases, with 13 bases remaining between them. From germline, CDR1 is SQVTM and CDR2 ANQGSEA. The CDR3 is 13 amino acids. The CDR3 region is CSVEGKTLYEQYF. The CDR3 DNA reads TGCAGCGTTGAGGGAAAGACCCTTTACGAGCAGTACTTC.